This T cell receptor beta chain appears in the sequencing data of a study of shared clonotypes between healthy human individuals. In the study overall: The study enrolled a couple of women and three men aged 18 to 49. Findings and limits, study-wide: It was only blood that was sampled, and tissue repertoires likely differ.

Splitting of each subset's genomic DNA was done evenly across several immunoSEQ plates. In the original analysis: Sequence data from immunoSEQ were junction-only and lacked quality scores; consequently, filtering differed. Only in-frame clones appear in the TCRdb table, and some are missing; sequencing was by immunoSEQ multiplex PCR. From that table come the V and J calls and clone size; the DNA was used to work out D and trimming. There are fewer than 550,000 clones in the sample; 60% to 80% occur only once, and around 12% lies in the top ten. Regarding this clone: Its target is not known.

Germline values: CDR1 SGHVS, CDR2 FQNEAQ. The V and J ends lost 7 bases and 5 bases, in that order; junction bases with no gene match: 9. The CDR3 is 15 residues long. The specimen was PBMCs. The origin of this receptor is a woman aged 40 to 50 in good health. Some clones in this sample may be carry-over from other donors' samples. This chain uses TRBV7-8 with TRBJ1-5, with 9 positions matching TRBD1. The CDR3 coding sequence is TGTGCCAGCACTCTGACAGGGGGTGTTGATCAGCCCCAGCATTTT. Amino acid sequence: CASTLTGGVDQPQHF.